This T cell receptor (beta chain) came from a study of vaccination and CD4 T cells after COVID-19. Sequenced with the Oncomine TCR Beta short-read assay was DNA taken from cultured CD4+ T cells. TCRdb redid the calling of the PCR reads with MiXCR, one entry per CDR3 protein. The table includes under 20,000 distinct CDR3 sequences, less than 70% detected once. On this clonotype: Its specificity is not known.

This sample's treatment: approximately nine-day PBMC culture with coronavirus spike peptide pools or control peptides (ViraFEST assay). Sequencing was carried out using CD4+ T cells from blood, cultured in vitro. This TCR came from a human donor who had recovered from COVID-19.

The CDR3 region has the DNA TGTGCCATCATAAACAGGTTAGGTGAGCAGTACTTC. This translates into CAIINRLGEQYF. The genes are TRBV10-3 and TRBJ2-7; D might be TRBD1 (5 bases). Trimming cost V 7 bases and J 7 bases, with 14 bases left between them. The CDR3 spans 12 residues. Germline V gene data show CDR1 as ENHRY and CDR2 as SYGVKD.